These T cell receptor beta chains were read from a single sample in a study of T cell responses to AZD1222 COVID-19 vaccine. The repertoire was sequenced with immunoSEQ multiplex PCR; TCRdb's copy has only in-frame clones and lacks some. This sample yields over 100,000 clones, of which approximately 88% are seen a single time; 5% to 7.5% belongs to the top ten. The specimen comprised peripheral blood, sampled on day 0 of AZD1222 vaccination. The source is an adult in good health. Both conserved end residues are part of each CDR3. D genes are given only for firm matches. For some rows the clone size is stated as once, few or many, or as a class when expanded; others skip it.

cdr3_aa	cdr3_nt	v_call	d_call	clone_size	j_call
CASSHGVSNQPQHF	TGTGCCAGCAGTCACGGGGTGAGCAATCAGCCCCAGCATTTT	TRBV6-5	-	once	TRBJ1-5
CAWTDLAGEDQETQYF	TGTGCCTGGACCGACCTGGCAGGGGAGGACCAAGAGACCCAGTACTTC	TRBV30	-	-	TRBJ2-5
CATSPSGGHYEQYF	TGTGCCACCAGTCCTAGCGGGGGACACTACGAGCAGTACTTC	TRBV24-1	TRBD2	-	TRBJ2-7
CASSPPIGGAYNEQFF	TGTGCCAGTAGTCCTCCTATCGGGGGGGCCTACAATGAGCAGTTCTTC	TRBV19	TRBD2	-	TRBJ2-1
CASSPTTQKNEKLFF	TGTGCCAGCAGCCCTACGACACAGAAAAATGAAAAACTGTTTTTT	TRBV21-1	-	-	TRBJ1-4
CASRVTVKMNTEAFF	TGTGCCAGTAGGGTAACGGTCAAGATGAACACTGAAGCTTTCTTT	TRBV19	-	-	TRBJ1-1
CASTAEQGTEAFF	TGTGCCAGCACCGCGGAGCAGGGCACTGAAGCTTTCTTT	TRBV6-5	-	-	TRBJ1-1
CACRDRSYEQYF	TGTGCCTGCCGGGACCGATCCTACGAGCAGTACTTC	TRBV30	-	-	TRBJ2-7
CASGPLREPYEQYF	TGTGCTAGTGGTCCCCTGAGGGAACCCTACGAGCAGTACTTC	TRBV12-5	-	-	TRBJ2-7
CASSQGPSSGNTIYF	TGCGCCAGCAGCCAAGGGCCGAGCTCTGGAAACACCATATATTTT	TRBV4-1	-	-	TRBJ1-3
CATSDKGETQYF	TGTGCCACCAGTGATAAGGGGGAGACCCAGTACTTC	TRBV24-1	-	-	TRBJ2-5
CASRPDGQGHQPQHF	TGTGCCAGCAGGCCGGACGGACAGGGGCATCAGCCCCAGCATTTT	TRBV2	TRBD1	-	TRBJ1-5
CASSYSGPVDYGYTF	TGTGCCAGCAGTTACTCGGGCCCCGTTGACTATGGCTACACCTTC	TRBV6-5	-	once	TRBJ1-2
CSVLRNTEAFF	TGCAGCGTTCTGCGGAACACTGAAGCTTTCTTT	TRBV29-1	-	-	TRBJ1-1
CAWGGQGNTEAFF	TGTGCCTGGGGCGGACAGGGGAACACTGAAGCTTTCTTT	TRBV30	TRBD1	-	TRBJ1-1
CASSQVLRAGNTIYF	TGTGCCAGCAGCCAAGTGTTAAGGGCTGGAAACACCATATATTTT	TRBV3-1/TRBV3-2	-	once	TRBJ1-3
CASSLGVLSSYNSPLHF	TGTGCCAGCAGTTTAGGGGTTCTTTCCTCCTATAATTCACCCCTCCACTTT	TRBV27	-	-	TRBJ1-6
CASVSGNTIYF	TGTGCTAGTGTGTCTGGAAACACCATATATTTT	TRBV12-5	-	-	TRBJ1-3
CASSTSTTSSYEQYF	TGTGCCAGCTCGACATCTACGACGAGCTCCTACGAGCAGTACTTC	TRBV18	-	once	TRBJ2-7
CASRGSVGANEKLFF	TGTGCCAGCAGGGGCTCAGTGGGAGCTAATGAAAAACTGTTTTTT	TRBV6-5	-	-	TRBJ1-4
CASSRSTDSYGYTF	TGTGCCAGCAGCCGAAGCACCGACAGTTATGGCTACACCTTC	TRBV6-2/TRBV6-3	-	-	TRBJ1-2
CASSLWDGGGYQPQHF	TGTGCCAGCAGTTTATGGGACGGCGGGGGGTATCAGCCCCAGCATTTT	TRBV28	-	-	TRBJ1-5
CASSLVRGIAFF	TGTGCCAGCAGTTTAGTACGAGGGATAGCTTTCTTT	TRBV12-3/TRBV12-4	-	-	TRBJ1-1
CASSLAADSGNTIYF	TGCGCCAGCAGCTTGGCCGCGGACTCTGGAAACACCATATATTTT	TRBV5-1	-	-	TRBJ1-3
CASSQGELAGGNTGELFF	TGCGCCAGCAGCCAGGGGGAACTAGCGGGGGGTAACACCGGGGAGCTGTTTTTT	TRBV4-1	TRBD2	-	TRBJ2-2
CASRPKGGFEAFF	TGTGCCAGCAGACCCAAGGGAGGTTTCGAAGCTTTCTTT	TRBV9	-	-	TRBJ1-1
CASSITGGAYNEQFF	TGTGCTAGCAGCATCACAGGGGGAGCCTACAATGAGCAGTTCTTC	TRBV7-7	TRBD1	-	TRBJ2-1
CASSSDRSSSYEQYF	TGTGCCAGTAGTTCAGACAGGTCGAGCTCCTACGAGCAGTACTTC	TRBV19	-	-	TRBJ2-7
CASSQGAENYGYTF	TGCGCCAGCAGCCAAGGAGCAGAGAACTATGGCTACACCTTC	TRBV4-1	-	-	TRBJ1-2
CASSLGTAGGYTF	TGTGCCAGCAGCTTAGGGACAGCTGGTGGCTACACCTTC	TRBV7-8	-	-	TRBJ1-2
CASSIDAGSGAQYF	TGTGCCAGTAGTATAGACGCAGGCAGTGGGGCCCAGTACTTC	TRBV19	-	once	TRBJ2-5
CASSLYRRNEQFF	TGTGCCAGCAGTTTATACAGGAGGAATGAGCAGTTCTTC	TRBV12-3/TRBV12-4	-	-	TRBJ2-1
CASSQGGPKQYF	TGTGCCAGCAGCCAAGGAGGGCCCAAGCAGTACTTC	TRBV3-1/TRBV3-2	-	once	TRBJ2-7
CASSYRGNQPQHF	TGTGCCAGCAGCTACAGGGGCAATCAGCCCCAGCATTTT	TRBV7-2	-	-	TRBJ1-5
CASSGRDRVPGELFF	TGTGCCAGCAGCGGCCGGGACAGGGTCCCCGGGGAGCTGTTTTTT	TRBV7-9	TRBD1	-	TRBJ2-2
CSVGEYGYTF	TGCAGCGTAGGGGAATATGGCTACACCTTC	TRBV29-1	-	-	TRBJ1-2
CASSLLGVGSGCGYTF	TGCGCCAGCAGCTTGCTAGGGGTTGGATCGGGCTGTGGCTACACCTTC	TRBV5-1	-	-	TRBJ1-2
CSVVRQGTDNEQFF	TGCAGCGTTGTTCGTCAGGGAACCGACAATGAGCAGTTCTTC	TRBV29-1	-	few	TRBJ2-1
CASSSSAGEQFF	TGTGCCAGCAGCAGTAGCGCGGGTGAGCAGTTCTTC	TRBV12-3/TRBV12-4	-	-	TRBJ2-1
CASSYRPGAGNTIYF	TGTGCCAGCTCCTACCGTCCAGGGGCTGGAAACACCATATATTTT	TRBV6-5	-	-	TRBJ1-3
CASSGEGDGHYGYTF	TGTGCCAGCAGTGGAGAGGGGGACGGCCACTATGGCTACACCTTC	TRBV25-1	-	-	TRBJ1-2
CASSLSGANVLTF	TGCGCCAGCAGCTTGTCTGGGGCCAACGTCCTGACTTTC	TRBV5-1	-	-	TRBJ2-6
CASSPRDRDEKLFF	TGTGCCAGCAGCCCCCGGGACCGGGACGAAAAACTGTTTTTT	TRBV7-9	-	-	TRBJ1-4
CATSRGEGYSYNEQFF	TGTGCCACCAGCAGAGGTGAGGGATACTCCTACAATGAGCAGTTCTTC	TRBV15	-	-	TRBJ2-1
CASSFQKGISGNTIYF	TGTGCCAGCAGTTTTCAGAAGGGGATATCTGGAAACACCATATATTTT	TRBV27	-	-	TRBJ1-3
CASSSRGGAGYGYTF	TGTGCCAGCAGCTCCCGGGGGGGGGCTGGCTATGGCTACACCTTC	TRBV7-2	-	few	TRBJ1-2
CASRIQTNTEAFF	TGTGCCAGTAGGATCCAGACGAACACTGAAGCTTTCTTT	TRBV19	-	-	TRBJ1-1
CASSLDPGSPLHF	TGTGCCAGCAGCTTAGATCCAGGTTCACCCCTCCACTTT	TRBV11-2	-	-	TRBJ1-6
CASSLVLGPRNGYTF	TGTGCCAGCAGCTTAGTCCTAGGACCAAGGAATGGCTACACCTTC	TRBV7-8	-	few	TRBJ1-2
CASSLDLTGLYGYTF	TGTGCCAGCAGCTTGGACCTGACAGGGCTCTATGGCTACACCTTC	TRBV5-4	TRBD1	-	TRBJ1-2
CASSSREVGEKLFF	TGTGCCAGTAGTAGCAGGGAGGTTGGTGAAAAACTGTTTTTT	TRBV19	-	once	TRBJ1-4
CASSLLDLSYNEQFF	TGCGCCAGCAGCCTCCTGGACCTCTCCTACAATGAGCAGTTCTTC	TRBV4-1	-	-	TRBJ2-1
CASSDREYTGELFF	TGCGCCAGCAGTGACAGGGAGTACACCGGGGAGCTGTTTTTT	TRBV10-1	-	-	TRBJ2-2
CASSTRDRDYEQYF	TGTGCCAGCAGCACCCGGGACAGAGACTACGAGCAGTACTTC	TRBV7-9	TRBD1	once	TRBJ2-7
CASSQGGNTIYF	TGTGCCAGCAGCCAAGGTGGAAACACCATATATTTT	TRBV3-1/TRBV3-2	-	-	TRBJ1-3
CASNPSTGARNGYTF	TGTGCCAGCAATCCGTCTACAGGGGCGAGGAATGGCTACACCTTC	TRBV2	TRBD1	-	TRBJ1-2
CATWVGETEAFF	TGTGCCACCTGGGTAGGGGAGACTGAAGCTTTCTTT	TRBV6-6	-	-	TRBJ1-1
CASSLALGQGAHYGYTF	TGTGCCAGCAGCTTAGCGCTAGGACAGGGGGCCCACTATGGCTACACCTTC	TRBV7-6	TRBD1	-	TRBJ1-2
CASSPRGGQGSRETQYF	TGCGCCAGCAGCCCCAGAGGCGGACAGGGGAGTCGAGAGACCCAGTACTTC	TRBV5-1	TRBD1	-	TRBJ2-5
CASSYEGYTEAFF	TGTGCCAGCAGTTACGAAGGTTACACTGAAGCTTTCTTT	TRBV6-5	-	-	TRBJ1-1